This T cell receptor (beta chain) was found in a study of T cell repertoires in cytomegalovirus infection. Study-wide background: Indicated by public TCR beta signatures were CMV infection and matching HLA type.

Broader study findings: The ex vivo response showed dominance by HLA-C-restricted CMV-specific TCR beta clonotypes.

TCRdb passed the reads through MiXCR, listing each CDR3 protein once. This table has hundreds of thousands of distinct CDR3 sequences, around a sixth appearing once. The table lists this clonotype with many counts. Antigen specificity is unknown. The CDR3 is made up of 14 amino acids. Germline V CDR1 and CDR2: MNHNS, SASEGT. The junction had 13 bases not matched to a gene; V was cut back by 11 bases and J by 9 bases. The clonotype was recovered from a human donor in good health (CMV status not recorded). Some clones in this sample may be carry-over from other donors' samples. The sequencing sample was made of PBMCs. The chain carries TRBV6-1 and TRBJ1-5, with 10 bases identical to TRBD1. In DNA form, the CDR3 reads TGTGCCGGGTCCACCGGGACAGGGGTTGTGCCCCAGCATTTT. Protein: CAGSTGTGVVPQHF.